The 15 T cell receptor beta chains below come from one sample, sequenced in a study of T cell responses to AZD1222 COVID-19 vaccine. The protocol was immunoSEQ multiplex PCR, while the TCRdb copy is restricted to in-frame clones and leaves out a portion. This sample carries approximately 130,000 clones, 93% of them seen once, and the ten largest clones take around 0.91%. Here the sequenced sample was peripheral blood, taken on day 0 of AZD1222 vaccination. All receptors come from an adult in good health.

J is TRBJ1-1 and V is TRBV3-1 (or the pseudogene TRBV3-2); D ambiguous. V was pared by 0 bases and J by 1 base, with 12 bases between. CDR3 length equals 16 residues. The germline CDR1 and CDR2 sequences are LGHDT and YNNKEL (reference sequence). Here the CDR3 DNA reads TGTGCCAGCAGCCAAGATCTAATAGGTTCGAACACTGAAGCTTTCTTT. It yields the protein CASSQDLIGSNTEAFF.

V and J are TRBV10-3 and TRBJ1-2; D perhaps matches TRBD1 (6 bases). This CDR3 spans 12 amino acids. V was pared by 2 bases and J by 7 bases, with 8 bases between. Germline CDR1 reads ENHRY; CDR2 reads SYGVKD. Here the CDR3 DNA reads TGTGCCATCAGTGAGAACAGGGCTGGCTACACCTTC. It is translated as CAISENRAGYTF.

The genes are TRBV27 and TRBJ2-2; 9 bases fit TRBD1. V was clipped by 7 bases and J by 4 bases; unmatched bases: 13. CDR1 and CDR2 from the germline V gene are MNHEY and SMNVEV (reference sequence). This CDR3 is built from 17 residues. The DNA for the CDR3 is TGTGCCAGCACTCCCCTCCGGGGGACAGGGCGCACCGGGGAGCTGTTTTTT. It translates to CASTPLRGTGRTGELFF.

The chain combines TRBV2 with TRBJ1-3, with D possibly matching TRBD1 (6 bases). The germline CDR1 and CDR2 sequences are SNHLY and FYNNEI. V lost 6 bases, J lost 2 bases, and 14 bases lay in between. CDR3 length: 15 amino acids. CDR3 residues: CASSAGTSPGNTIYF. In nucleotides, the CDR3 is TGTGCCAGCAGCGCCGGGACATCGCCTGGAAACACCATATATTTT.

A word on this clone: The same CDR3 is also encoded by other DNA sequences in this sample. The gene calls are TRBV27 and TRBJ1-1, with D perhaps TRBD1 (5 bases). Trimming removed 3 bases at V and 1 base at J, with 6 bases between. Germline V gives CDR1 MNHEY, CDR2 SMNVEV (reference sequence). The CDR3 totals 13 residues. The CDR3 loop reads CASSLGRNTEAFF. The CDR3 nucleotides read TGTGCCAGCAGTTTGGGACGGAACACTGAAGCTTTCTTT.

This clone was seen just once. J is TRBJ2-7 and V is TRBV24-1; D call uncertain. Trimming took 9 bases from V and 1 from J, leaving 15 bases between them. The CDR3 length is 14 residues. The germline gives CDR1 KGHDR, CDR2 SFDVKD. For the CDR3, the DNA is TGTGCCACCCAAAAGAAGACAAAATCCTACGAGCAGTACTTC. It encodes CATQKKTKSYEQYF.

V and J are TRBV6-5 and TRBJ1-2; TRBD1 might be the D (5 bases). CDR1 MNHEY and CDR2 SVGAGI come from the germline V gene. V dropped 5 bases and J dropped 3 bases, with 10 bases sitting between them. The CDR3 sequence is 13 residues long. Here the CDR3 DNA reads TGTGCCAGCAGTCAGGACACCGACTATGGCTACACCTTC. It encodes CASSQDTDYGYTF.

This clone was counted between two and nine times. This chain uses TRBV6-2 or TRBV6-3 with TRBJ1-2, with 7 bases that match TRBD1. V lost 4 bases and J lost 6; bases outside the gene matches: 11. The germline V gene encodes CDR1 MNHEY and CDR2 SVGEGT. The CDR3 length is 15 residues. The CDR3 sequence is CASSSGQSASDGYTF. The CDR3 DNA follows: TGTGCCAGCAGTTCGGGACAGTCGGCTTCCGATGGCTACACCTTC.

The chain links TRBV6-2 or TRBV6-3 to TRBJ2-7; perhaps TRBD1 as D (6 bases). This CDR3 is built from 16 residues. Trimming stripped 2 bases from V and 1 base from J, with 15 bases between. Germline loops: CDR1 MNHEY, CDR2 SVGEGT. CDR3 residues: CASSYDRQVNSYEQYF. The CDR3 nucleotides are TGTGCCAGCAGTTACGACCGACAGGTTAATTCCTACGAGCAGTACTTC.

The V and J genes are TRBV6-5 and TRBJ1-4; the match to TRBD1 covers 9 bases. V trimming: 1 base; J trimming: 7 bases; junction bases outside the gene matches: 7. Germline assignment: CDR1 MNHEY and CDR2 SVGAGI. This CDR3 contains 16 residues. For the CDR3, the DNA is TGTGCCAGCAGTTACTACTCGGGACAGGGAGGTGAAAAACTGTTTTTT. Translating it yields CASSYYSGQGGEKLFF.

V usage is TRBV9 and J usage is TRBJ1-1; 7 nucleotides align to TRBD1. Looked up from germline, CDR1 is SGDLS and CDR2 is YYNGEE. The CDR3 is made up of 17 amino acids. The trim removed 3 bases at V and 2 bases at J, leaving 13 bases unmatched. The CDR3 spells CASSDLRGGGSNTEAFF. CDR3 nucleotide sequence: TGTGCCAGCAGCGACCTCCGGGGAGGGGGCTCAAACACTGAAGCTTTCTTT.

The J gene is TRBJ1-1, the V gene TRBV5-1, with 7 bases identical to TRBD1. Germline CDR1 and CDR2: SGHRS and YFSETQ. This CDR3 spans 19 amino acids. V gave up 0 bases and J gave up 1 base; unmatched junction bases: 15. CDR3 coding DNA: TGCGCCAGCAGCTTGGCGAAAAGGGGGACAGCATCATGGAACACTGAAGCTTTCTTT. This gives the protein CASSLAKRGTASWNTEAFF.

This chain links TRBV3-1 (or the pseudogene TRBV3-2) with TRBJ2-1; 14 bases map to TRBD2. Germline values: CDR1 LGHDT, CDR2 YNNKEL (reference sequence). This CDR3 region has 19 residues. V lost 4 bases to trimming and J lost 1 base; unmatched junction nucleotides: 9. The CDR3 loop reads CASSRPGLAGANSYNEQFF. The CDR3 DNA follows: TGTGCCAGCAGCCGACCGGGACTAGCGGGGGCCAATTCCTACAATGAGCAGTTCTTC.

The chain employs TRBV5-1 and TRBJ1-1; TRBD1 aligns across 9 bases. The length of the CDR3 is 16 residues. Germline V CDR1 and CDR2: SGHRS, YFSETQ. V trimming: 4 bases; J trimming: 1 base; junction bases outside the gene matches: 8. The CDR3 reads CASSLGQGSPNTEAFF. CDR3 nucleotide sequence: TGCGCCAGCAGCCTAGGACAGGGGTCACCGAACACTGAAGCTTTCTTT.

CDR3: CASSDQGPRGNQPQHF. The CDR3 DNA reads TGTGCCAGCAGTGACCAGGGGCCGCGCGGCAATCAGCCCCAGCATTTT. The J gene is TRBJ1-5, the V gene TRBV6-1; D is possibly TRBD1 (6 bases). The CDR3 consists of 16 residues. Trimming took off 3 bases at V and 2 bases at J, with 14 bases between the two ends. Germline V gene data show CDR1 as MNHNS and CDR2 as SASEGT.